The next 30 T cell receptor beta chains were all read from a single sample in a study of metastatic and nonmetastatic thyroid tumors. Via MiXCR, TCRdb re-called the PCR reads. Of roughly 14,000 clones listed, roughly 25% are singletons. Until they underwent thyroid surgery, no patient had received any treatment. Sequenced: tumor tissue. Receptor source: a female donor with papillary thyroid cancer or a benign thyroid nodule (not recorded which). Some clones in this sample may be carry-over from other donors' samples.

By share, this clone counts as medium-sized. This chain's CDR3 is CASSLQAEQYF. CDR3 nucleotide sequence: TGTGCCAGCAGCTTACAAGCCGAGCAGTACTTC. The V and J genes are TRBV7-9 and TRBJ2-7; D remains unclear. Deletions cut 2 bases from V and 6 bases from J, with 5 bases between. Germline V CDR1 and CDR2: SEHNR, FQNEAQ (reference sequence). This CDR3 spans 11 amino acids.

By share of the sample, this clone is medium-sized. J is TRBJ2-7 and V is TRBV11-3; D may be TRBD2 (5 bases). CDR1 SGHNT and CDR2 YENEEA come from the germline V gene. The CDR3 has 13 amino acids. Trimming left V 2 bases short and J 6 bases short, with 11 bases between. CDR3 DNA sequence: TGTGCCAGCAGCTTAATGCCGGGAAGCGAGCAGTACTTC. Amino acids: CASSLMPGSEQYF.

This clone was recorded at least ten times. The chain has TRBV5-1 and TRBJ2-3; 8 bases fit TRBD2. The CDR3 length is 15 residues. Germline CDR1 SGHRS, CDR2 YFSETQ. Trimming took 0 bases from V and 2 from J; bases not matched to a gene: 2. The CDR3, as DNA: TGCGCCAGCAGCTTGGTAGCGGGGCTCACAGATACGCAGTATTTT. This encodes CASSLVAGLTDTQYF.

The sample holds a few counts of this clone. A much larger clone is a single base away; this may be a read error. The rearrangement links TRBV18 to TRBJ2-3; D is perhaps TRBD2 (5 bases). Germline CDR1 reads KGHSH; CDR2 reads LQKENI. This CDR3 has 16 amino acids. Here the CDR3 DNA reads TGTTCCAGCTCCTCAAGCCTGGGAGCAGGCAAAGATACGCAGTATTTT. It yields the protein CSSSSSLGAGKDTQYF.

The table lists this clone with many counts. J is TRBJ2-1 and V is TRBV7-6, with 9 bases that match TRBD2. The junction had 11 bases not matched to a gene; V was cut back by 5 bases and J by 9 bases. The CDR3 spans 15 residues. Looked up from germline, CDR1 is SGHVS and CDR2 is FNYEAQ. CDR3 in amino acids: CASSHNSGSFSEQFF. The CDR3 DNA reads TGTGCCAGCAGCCACAATAGCGGGAGCTTCTCTGAGCAGTTCTTC.

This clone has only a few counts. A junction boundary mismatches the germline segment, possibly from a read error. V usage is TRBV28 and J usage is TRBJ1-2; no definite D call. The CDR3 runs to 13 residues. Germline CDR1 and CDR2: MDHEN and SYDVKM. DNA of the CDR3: TGTGCCAGCAGTCCATCCTATAACTATGGCTGCACCTTC. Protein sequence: CASSPSYNYGCTF.

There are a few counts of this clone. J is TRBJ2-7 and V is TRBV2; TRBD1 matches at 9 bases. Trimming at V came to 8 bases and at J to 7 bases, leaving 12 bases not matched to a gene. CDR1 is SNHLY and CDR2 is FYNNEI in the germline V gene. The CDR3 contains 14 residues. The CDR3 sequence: CASGDRVGREEQYF. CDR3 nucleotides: TGTGCCAGCGGGGACAGGGTAGGGAGGGAAGAGCAGTACTTC.

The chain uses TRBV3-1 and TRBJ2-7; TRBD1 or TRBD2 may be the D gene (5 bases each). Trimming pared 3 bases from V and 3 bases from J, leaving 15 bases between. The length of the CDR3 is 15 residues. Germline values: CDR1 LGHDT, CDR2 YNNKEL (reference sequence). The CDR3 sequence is CASSQVGDGFYEQYF. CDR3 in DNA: TGTGCCAGCAGCCAGGTGGGGGACGGATTCTACGAGCAGTACTTC.

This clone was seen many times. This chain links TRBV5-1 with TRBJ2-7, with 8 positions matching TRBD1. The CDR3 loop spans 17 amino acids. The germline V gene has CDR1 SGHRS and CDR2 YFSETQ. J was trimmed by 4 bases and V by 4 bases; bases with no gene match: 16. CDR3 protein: CASSTRTGKAGLYEQYF. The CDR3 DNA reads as TGCGCCAGCAGCACTCGGACAGGGAAGGCGGGGTTGTACGAGCAGTACTTC.

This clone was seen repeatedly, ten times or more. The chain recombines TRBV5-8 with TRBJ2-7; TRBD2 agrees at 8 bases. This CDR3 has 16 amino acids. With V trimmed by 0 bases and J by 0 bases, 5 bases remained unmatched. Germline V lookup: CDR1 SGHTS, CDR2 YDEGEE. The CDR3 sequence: CASSLAAGRASYEQYF. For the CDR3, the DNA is TGTGCCAGCAGCTTGGCTGCCGGGAGGGCCTCCTACGAGCAGTACTTC. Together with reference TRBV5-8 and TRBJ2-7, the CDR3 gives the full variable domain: EAGVTQSPTHLIKTRGQQATLRCSPISGHTSVYWYQQALGLGLQFLLWYDEGEERNRGNFPPRFSGRQFPNYSSELNVNALELEDSALYLCASSLAAGRASYEQYFGPGTRLTVT.

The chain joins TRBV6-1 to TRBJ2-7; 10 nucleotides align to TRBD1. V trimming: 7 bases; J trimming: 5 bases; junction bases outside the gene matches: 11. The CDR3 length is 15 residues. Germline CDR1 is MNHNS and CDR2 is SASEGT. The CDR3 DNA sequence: TGTGCCAGCACACCTAGACAGGGGGCTCGGGACGAGCAGTACTTC. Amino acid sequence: CASTPRQGARDEQYF.

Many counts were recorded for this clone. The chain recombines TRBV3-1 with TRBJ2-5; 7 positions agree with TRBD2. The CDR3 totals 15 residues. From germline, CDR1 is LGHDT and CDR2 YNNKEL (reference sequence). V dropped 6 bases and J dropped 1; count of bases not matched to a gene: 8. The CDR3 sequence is CASRPLADTQETQYF. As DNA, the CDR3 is TGTGCCAGCAGACCCCTAGCGGATACCCAAGAGACCCAGTACTTC.

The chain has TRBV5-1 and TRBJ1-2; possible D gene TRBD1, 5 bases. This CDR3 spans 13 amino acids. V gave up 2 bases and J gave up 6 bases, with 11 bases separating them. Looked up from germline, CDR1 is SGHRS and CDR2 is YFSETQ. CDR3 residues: CASSFQGEDGYTF. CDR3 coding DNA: TGCGCCAGCAGCTTCCAAGGGGAGGATGGCTACACCTTC.

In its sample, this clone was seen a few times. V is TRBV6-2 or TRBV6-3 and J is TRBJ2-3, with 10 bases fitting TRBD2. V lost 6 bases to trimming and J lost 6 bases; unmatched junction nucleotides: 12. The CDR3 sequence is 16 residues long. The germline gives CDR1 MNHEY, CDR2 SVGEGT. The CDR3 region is CASSRGTSEGFDTQYF. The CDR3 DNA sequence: TGTGCCAGCAGCCGAGGGACTAGCGAGGGATTCGATACGCAGTATTTT.

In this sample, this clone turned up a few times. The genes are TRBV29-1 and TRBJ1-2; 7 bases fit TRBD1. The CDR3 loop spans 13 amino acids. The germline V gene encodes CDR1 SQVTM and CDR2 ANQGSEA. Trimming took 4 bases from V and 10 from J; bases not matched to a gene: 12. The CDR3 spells CSVADRSPRVYTF. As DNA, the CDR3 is TGCAGCGTTGCGGACAGGAGTCCAAGGGTCTACACCTTC.

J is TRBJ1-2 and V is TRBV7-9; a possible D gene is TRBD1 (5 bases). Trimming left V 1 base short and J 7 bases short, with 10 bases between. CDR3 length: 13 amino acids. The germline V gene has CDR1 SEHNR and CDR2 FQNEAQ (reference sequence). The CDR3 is CASSLDGGGGYTF. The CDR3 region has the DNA TGTGCCAGCAGCTTAGATGGGGGAGGTGGCTACACCTTC.

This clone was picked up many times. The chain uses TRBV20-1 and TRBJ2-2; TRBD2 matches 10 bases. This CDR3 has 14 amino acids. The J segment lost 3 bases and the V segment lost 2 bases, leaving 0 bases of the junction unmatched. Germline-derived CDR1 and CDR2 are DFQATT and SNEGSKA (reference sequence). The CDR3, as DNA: TGCAGTGCTAGACTAGCGGGAGACACCGGGGAGCTGTTTTTT. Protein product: CSARLAGDTGELFF.

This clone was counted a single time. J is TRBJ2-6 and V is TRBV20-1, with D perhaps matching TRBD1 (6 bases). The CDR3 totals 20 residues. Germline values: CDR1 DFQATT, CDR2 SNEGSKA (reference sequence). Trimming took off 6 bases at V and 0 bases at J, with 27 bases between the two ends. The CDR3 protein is CSALPLPGTLPSSGANVLTF. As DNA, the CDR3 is TGCAGTGCCTTACCCCTTCCCGGGACACTCCCCAGCTCTGGGGCCAACGTCCTGACTTTC.

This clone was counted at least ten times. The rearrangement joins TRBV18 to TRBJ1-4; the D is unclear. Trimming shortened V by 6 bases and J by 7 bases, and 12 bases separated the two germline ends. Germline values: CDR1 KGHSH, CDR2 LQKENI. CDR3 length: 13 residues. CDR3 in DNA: TGTGCCAGCTCCCTCGGCGTCTTTGAAAAACTGTTTTTT. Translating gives CASSLGVFEKLFF. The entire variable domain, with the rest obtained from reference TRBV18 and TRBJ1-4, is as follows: NAGVMQNPRHLVRRRGQEARLRCSPMKGHSHVYWYRQLPEEGLKFMVYLQKENIIDESGMPKERFSAEFPKEGPSILRIQQVVRGDSAAYFCASSLGVFEKLFFGSGTQLSVL.

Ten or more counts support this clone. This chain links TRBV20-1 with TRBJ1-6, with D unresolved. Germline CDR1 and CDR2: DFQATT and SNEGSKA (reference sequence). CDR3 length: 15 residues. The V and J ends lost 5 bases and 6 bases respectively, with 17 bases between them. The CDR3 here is CSAPGQEVPNSPLHF. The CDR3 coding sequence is TGCAGTGCTCCGGGTCAAGAAGTCCCTAATTCACCCCTCCACTTT.

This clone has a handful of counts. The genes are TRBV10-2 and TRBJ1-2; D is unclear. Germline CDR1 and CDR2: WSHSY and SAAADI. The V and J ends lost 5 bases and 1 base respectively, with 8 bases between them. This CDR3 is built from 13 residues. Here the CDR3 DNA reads TGCGCCAGCAGTCCCGGGTTTAACTATGGCTACACCTTC. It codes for CASSPGFNYGYTF.

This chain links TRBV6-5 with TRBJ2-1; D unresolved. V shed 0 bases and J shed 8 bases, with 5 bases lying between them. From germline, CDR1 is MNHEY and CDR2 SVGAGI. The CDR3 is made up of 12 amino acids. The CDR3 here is CASSYSGDEQFF. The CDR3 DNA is TGTGCCAGCAGTTACTCTGGGGATGAGCAGTTCTTC.

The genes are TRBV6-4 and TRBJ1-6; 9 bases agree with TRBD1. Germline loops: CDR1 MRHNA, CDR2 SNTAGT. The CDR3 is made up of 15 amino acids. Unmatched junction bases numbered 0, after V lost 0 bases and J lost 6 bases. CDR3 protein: CASSDSGQGNSPLHF. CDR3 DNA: TGTGCCAGCAGTGACTCGGGACAGGGTAATTCACCCCTCCACTTT.

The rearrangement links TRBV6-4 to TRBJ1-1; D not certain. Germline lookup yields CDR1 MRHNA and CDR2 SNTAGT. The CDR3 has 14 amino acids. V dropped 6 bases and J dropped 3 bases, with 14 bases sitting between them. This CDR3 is CASSPSDGYTEAFF. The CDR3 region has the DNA TGTGCCAGCAGCCCTTCGGATGGGTACACTGAAGCTTTCTTT.

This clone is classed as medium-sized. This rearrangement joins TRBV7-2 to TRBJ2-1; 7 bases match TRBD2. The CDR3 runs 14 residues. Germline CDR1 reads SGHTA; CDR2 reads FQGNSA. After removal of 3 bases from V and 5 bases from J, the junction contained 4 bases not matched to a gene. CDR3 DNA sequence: TGTGCCAGCAGCTTGACAGCGGGAAACAATGAGCAGTTCTTC. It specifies CASSLTAGNNEQFF. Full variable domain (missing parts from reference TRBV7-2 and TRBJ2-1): GAGVSQSPSNKVTEKGKDVELRCDPISGHTALYWYRQSLGQGLEFLIYFQGNSAPDKSGLPSDRFSAERTGGSVSTLTIQRTQQEDSAVYLCASSLTAGNNEQFFGPGTRLTVL.

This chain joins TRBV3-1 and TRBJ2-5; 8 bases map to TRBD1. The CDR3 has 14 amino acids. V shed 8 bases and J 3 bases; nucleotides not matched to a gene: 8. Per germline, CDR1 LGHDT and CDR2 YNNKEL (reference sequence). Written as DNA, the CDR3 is TGTGCCAGCCGCTCAGCGGACAGGGAAGAGACCCAGTACTTC. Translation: CASRSADREETQYF.

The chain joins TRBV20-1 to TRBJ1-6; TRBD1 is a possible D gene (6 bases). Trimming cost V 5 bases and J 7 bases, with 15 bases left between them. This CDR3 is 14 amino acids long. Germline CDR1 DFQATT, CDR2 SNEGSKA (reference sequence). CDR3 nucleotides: TGCAGTGCTTATCTGACAGGCGACAATTCACCCCTCCACTTT. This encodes CSAYLTGDNSPLHF.

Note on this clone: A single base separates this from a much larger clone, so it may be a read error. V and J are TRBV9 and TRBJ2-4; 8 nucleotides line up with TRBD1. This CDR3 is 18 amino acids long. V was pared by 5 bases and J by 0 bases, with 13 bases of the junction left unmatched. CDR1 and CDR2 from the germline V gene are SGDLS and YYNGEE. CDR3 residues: CASRPETGQGVAKNIQYF. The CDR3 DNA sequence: TGTGCCAGCAGACCCGAGACCGGACAGGGAGTAGCCAAAAACATTCAGTACTTC.

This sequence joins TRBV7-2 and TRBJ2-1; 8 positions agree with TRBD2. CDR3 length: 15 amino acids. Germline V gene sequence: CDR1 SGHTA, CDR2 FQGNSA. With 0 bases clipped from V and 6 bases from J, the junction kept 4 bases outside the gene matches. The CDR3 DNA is TGTGCCAGCAGCTTAGCGGCTAGCGGGCTCAATGAGCAGTTCTTC. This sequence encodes CASSLAASGLNEQFF.

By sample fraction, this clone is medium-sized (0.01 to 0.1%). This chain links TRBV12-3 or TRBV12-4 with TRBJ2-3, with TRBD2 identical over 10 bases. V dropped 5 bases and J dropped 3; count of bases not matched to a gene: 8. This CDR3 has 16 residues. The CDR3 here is CASSLRAGGPTDTQYF. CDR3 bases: TGTGCCAGCAGTCTTCGAGCGGGAGGGCCAACAGATACGCAGTATTTT.